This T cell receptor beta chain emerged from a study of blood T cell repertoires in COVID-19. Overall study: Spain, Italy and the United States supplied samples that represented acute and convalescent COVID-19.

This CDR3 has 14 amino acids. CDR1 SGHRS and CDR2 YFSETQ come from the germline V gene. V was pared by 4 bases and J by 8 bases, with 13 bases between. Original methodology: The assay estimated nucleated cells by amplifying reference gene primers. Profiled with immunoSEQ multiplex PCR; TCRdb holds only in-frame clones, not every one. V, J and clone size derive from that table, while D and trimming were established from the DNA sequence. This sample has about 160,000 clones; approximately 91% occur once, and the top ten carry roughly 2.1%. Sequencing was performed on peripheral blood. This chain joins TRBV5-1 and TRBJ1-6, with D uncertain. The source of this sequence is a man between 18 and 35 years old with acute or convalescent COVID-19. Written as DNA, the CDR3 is TGCGCCAGCAGCAATTCGGGTTTTGATTCACCCCTCCACTTT. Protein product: CASSNSGFDSPLHF.